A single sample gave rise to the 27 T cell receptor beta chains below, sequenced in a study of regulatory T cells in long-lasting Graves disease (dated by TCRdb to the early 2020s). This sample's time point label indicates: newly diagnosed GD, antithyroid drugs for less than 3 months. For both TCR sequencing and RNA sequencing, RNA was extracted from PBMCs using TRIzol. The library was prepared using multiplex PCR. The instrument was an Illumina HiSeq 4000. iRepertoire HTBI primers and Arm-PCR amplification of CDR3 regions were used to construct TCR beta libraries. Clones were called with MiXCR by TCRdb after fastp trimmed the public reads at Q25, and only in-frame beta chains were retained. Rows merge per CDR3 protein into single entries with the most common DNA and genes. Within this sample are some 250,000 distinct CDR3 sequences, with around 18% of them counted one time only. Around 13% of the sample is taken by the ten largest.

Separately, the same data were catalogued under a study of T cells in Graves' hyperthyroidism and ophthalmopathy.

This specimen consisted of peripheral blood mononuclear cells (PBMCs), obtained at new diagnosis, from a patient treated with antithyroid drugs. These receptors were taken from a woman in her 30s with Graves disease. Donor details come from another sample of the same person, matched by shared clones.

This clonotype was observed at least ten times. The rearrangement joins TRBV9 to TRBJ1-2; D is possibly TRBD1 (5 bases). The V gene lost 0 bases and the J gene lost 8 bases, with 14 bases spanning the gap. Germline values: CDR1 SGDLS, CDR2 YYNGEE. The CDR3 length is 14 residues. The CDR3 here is CASSVAGGAYGYTF. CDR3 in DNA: TGTGCCAGCAGCGTAGCCGGAGGGGCGTACGGCTACACCTTC.

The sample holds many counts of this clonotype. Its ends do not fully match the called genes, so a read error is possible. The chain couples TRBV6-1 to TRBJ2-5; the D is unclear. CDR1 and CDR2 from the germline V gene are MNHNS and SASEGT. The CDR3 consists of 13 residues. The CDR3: CASSGDPRETQYF. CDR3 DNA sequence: TGCGCCAGCAGTGGAGACCCTCGGGAGACCCAGTACTTC.

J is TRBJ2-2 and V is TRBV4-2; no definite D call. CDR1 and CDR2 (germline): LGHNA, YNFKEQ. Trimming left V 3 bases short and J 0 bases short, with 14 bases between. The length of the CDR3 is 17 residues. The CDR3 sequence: CASSQPRLIANTGELFF. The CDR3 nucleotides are TGTGCCAGCAGCCAGCCGCGACTTATAGCGAACACCGGGGAGCTGTTTTTT.

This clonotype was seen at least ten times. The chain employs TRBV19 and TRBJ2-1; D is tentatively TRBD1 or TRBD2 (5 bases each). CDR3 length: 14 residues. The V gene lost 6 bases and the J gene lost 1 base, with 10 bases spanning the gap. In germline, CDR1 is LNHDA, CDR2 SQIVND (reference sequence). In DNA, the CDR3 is TGTGCCAGTAGCGAGGGGTCATCCTACAATGAGCAGTTCTTC. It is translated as CASSEGSSYNEQFF.

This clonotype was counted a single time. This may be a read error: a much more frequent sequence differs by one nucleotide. The CDR3 spells CASNYSTGANQPQHF. In nucleotides, the CDR3 is TGTGCCAGCAATTACTCGACAGGGGCCAATCAGCCCCAGCATTTT. The V and J genes are TRBV6-2 or TRBV6-3 and TRBJ1-5, with 8 bases that match TRBD1. Looked up from germline, CDR1 is MNHEY and CDR2 is SVGEGT. The CDR3 totals 15 residues.

CDR3 sequence: CASTKPSEANNEQFF. For the CDR3, the DNA is TGTGCCAGCACCAAGCCTAGCGAGGCCAACAATGAGCAGTTCTTC. V and J are TRBV6-1 and TRBJ2-1, with D possibly TRBD2 on 6 matching bases. The germline V gene has CDR1 MNHNS and CDR2 SASEGT. Trimming left V 7 bases short and J 5 bases short, with 18 bases between. CDR3 size: 15 residues.

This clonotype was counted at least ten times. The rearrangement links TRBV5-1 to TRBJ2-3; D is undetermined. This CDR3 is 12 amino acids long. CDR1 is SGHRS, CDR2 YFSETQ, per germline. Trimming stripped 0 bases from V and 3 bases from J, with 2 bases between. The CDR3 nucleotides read TGCGCCAGCAGCTTGGTGACAGATACGCAGTATTTT. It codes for CASSLVTDTQYF.

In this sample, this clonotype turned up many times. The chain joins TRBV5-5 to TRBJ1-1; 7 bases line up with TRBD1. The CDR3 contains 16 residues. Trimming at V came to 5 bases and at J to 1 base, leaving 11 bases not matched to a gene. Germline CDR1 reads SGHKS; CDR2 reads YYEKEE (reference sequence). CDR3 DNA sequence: TGTGCCAGCAGACCCCATTGGACAGGAGAGAACACTGAAGCTTTCTTT. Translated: CASRPHWTGENTEAFF.

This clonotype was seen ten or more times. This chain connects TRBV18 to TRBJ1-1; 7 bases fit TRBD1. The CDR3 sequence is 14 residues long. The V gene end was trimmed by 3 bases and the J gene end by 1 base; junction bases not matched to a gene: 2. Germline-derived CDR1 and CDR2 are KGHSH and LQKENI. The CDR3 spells CASSPAGGNTEAFF. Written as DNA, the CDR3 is TGTGCCAGCTCACCGGCAGGGGGGAACACTGAAGCTTTCTTT.

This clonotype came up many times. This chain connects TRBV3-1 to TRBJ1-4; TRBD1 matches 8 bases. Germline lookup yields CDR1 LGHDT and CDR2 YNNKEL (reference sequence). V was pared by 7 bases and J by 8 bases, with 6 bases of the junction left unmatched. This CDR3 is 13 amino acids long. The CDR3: CASNDRGSEKLFF. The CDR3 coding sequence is TGTGCCAGCAATGACAGGGGATCCGAAAAACTGTTTTTT.

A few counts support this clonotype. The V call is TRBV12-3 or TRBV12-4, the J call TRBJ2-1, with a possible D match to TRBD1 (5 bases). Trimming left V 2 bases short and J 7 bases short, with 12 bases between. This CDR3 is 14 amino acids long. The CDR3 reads CASSLRSTVNEQFF. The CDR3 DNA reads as TGTGCCAGCAGTTTACGGTCGACAGTTAATGAGCAGTTCTTC.

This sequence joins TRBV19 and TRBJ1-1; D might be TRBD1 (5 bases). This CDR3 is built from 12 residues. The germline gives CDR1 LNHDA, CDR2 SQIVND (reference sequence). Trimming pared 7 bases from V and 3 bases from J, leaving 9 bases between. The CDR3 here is CASNWGHTEAFF. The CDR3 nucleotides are TGTGCCAGTAATTGGGGCCACACTGAAGCTTTCTTT.

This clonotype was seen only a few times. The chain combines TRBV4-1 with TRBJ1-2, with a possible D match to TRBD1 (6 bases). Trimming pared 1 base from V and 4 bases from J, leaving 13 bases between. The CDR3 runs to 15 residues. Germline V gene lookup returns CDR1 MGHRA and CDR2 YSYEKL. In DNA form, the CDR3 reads TGCGCCAGCAGCCAAGTCGGGGGCGCAAGCTATGGCTACACCTTC. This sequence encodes CASSQVGGASYGYTF.

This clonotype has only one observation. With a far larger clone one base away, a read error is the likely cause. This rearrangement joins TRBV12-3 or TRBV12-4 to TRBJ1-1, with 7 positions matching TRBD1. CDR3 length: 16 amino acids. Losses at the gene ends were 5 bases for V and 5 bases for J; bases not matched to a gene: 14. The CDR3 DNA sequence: TGTGCCAGCAGTGACCCCCCCGACAGGGTAGGGACTGAAGCTTTCTTT. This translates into CASSDPPDRVGTEAFF.

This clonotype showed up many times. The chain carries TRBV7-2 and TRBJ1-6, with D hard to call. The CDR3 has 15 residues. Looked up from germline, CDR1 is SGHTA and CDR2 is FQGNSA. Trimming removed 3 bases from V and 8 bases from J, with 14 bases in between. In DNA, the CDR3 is TGTGCCAGCAGCTTCTTTGGGGAGACATATTCACCCCTCCACTTT. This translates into CASSFFGETYSPLHF.

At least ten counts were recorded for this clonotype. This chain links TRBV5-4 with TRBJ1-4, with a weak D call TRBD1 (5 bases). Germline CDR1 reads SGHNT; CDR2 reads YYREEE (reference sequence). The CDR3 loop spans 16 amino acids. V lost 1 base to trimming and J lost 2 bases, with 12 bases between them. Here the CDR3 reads CASSLFGGGTNEKLFF. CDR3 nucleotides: TGTGCCAGCAGCTTGTTCGGGGGAGGGACTAATGAAAAACTGTTTTTT.

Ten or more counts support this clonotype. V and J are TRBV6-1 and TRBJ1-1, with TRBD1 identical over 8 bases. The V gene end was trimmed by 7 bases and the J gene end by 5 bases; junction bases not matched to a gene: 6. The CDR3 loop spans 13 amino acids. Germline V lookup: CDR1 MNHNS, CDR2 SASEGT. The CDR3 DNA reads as TGTGCCAGCACATGGACAGGGCGGACTGAAGCTTTCTTT. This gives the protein CASTWTGRTEAFF.

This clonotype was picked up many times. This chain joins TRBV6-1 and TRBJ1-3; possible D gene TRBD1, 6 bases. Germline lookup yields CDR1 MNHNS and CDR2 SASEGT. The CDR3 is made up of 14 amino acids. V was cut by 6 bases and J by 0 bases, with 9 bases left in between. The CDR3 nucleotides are TGTGCCAGCAGAGGACAGCTCTCTGGAAACACCATATATTTT. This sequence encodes CASRGQLSGNTIYF.

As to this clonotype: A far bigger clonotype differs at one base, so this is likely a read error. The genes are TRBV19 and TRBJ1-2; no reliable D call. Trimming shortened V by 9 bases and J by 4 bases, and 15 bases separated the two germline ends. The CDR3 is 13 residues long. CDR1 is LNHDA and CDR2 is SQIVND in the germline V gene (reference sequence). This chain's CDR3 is CASTSRAPYGYTF. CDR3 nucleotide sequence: TGTGCCAGCACCTCCCGGGCCCCCTATGGCTACACCTTC.

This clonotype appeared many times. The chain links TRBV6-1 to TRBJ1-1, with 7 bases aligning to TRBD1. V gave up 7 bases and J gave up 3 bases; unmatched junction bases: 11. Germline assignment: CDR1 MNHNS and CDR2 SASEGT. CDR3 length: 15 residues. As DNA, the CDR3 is TGTGCCAGCAAACAGGGGTGGGGGCTTGACACTGAAGCTTTCTTT. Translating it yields CASKQGWGLDTEAFF.

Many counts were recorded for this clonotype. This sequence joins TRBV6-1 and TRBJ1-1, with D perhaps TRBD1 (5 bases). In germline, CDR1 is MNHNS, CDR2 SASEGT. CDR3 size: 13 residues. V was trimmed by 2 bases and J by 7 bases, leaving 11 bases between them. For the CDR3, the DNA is TGTGCCAGCAGTGAATGGACAAGCGGTGAAGCTTTCTTT. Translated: CASSEWTSGEAFF.

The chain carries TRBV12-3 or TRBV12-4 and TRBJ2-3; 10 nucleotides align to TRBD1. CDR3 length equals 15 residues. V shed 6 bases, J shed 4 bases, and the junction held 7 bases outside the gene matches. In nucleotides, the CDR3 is TGTGCCAGCAGGGGGACAGGGGAAGATGCAGATACGCAGTATTTT. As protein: CASRGTGEDADTQYF.

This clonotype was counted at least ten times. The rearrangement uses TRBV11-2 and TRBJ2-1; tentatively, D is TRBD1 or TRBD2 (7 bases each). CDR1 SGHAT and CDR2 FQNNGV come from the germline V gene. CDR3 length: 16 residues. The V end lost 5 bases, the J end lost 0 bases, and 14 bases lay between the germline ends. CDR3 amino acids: CASSLQGGNSYNEQFF. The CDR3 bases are TGTGCCAGCAGCCTCCAGGGGGGGAACTCCTACAATGAGCAGTTCTTC.

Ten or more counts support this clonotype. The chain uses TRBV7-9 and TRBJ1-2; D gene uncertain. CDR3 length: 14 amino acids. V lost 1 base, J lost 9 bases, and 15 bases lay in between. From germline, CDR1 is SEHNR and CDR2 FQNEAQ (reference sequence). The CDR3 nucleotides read TGTGCCAGCAGCTTAGGAGGCGGGGATAAGAGCTACACCTTC. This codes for CASSLGGGDKSYTF.

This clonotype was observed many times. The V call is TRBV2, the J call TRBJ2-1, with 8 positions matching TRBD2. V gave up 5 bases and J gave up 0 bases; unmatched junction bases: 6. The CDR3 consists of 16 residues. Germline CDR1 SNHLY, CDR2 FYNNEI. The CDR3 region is CASSRRGASSYNEQFF. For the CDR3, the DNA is TGTGCCAGCAGTAGGCGGGGGGCAAGCTCCTACAATGAGCAGTTCTTC.

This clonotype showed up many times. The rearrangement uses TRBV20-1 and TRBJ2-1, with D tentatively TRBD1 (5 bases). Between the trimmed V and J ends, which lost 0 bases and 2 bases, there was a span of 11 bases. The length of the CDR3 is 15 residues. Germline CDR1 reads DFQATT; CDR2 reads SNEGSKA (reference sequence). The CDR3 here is CSARDDDSPYNEQFF. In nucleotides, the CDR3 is TGCAGTGCTAGAGATGATGACAGCCCCTACAATGAGCAGTTCTTC.

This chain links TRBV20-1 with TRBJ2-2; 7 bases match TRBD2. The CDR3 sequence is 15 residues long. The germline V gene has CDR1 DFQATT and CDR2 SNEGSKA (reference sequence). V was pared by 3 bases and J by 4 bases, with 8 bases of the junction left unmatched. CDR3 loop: CSARGGGGSTGELFF. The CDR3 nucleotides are TGCAGTGCTAGGGGGGGGGGGGGATCCACCGGGGAGCTGTTTTTT.